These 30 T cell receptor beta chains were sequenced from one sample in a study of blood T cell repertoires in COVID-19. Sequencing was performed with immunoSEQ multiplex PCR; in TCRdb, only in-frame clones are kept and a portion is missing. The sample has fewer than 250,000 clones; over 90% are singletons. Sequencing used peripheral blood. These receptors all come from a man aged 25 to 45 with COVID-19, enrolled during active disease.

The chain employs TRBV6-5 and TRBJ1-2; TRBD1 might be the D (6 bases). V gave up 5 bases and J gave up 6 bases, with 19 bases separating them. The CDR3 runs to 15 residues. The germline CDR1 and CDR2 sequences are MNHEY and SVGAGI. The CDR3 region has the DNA TGTGCCAGCAGTACCACAGGGATCCCCCTAGATGGCTACACCTTC. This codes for CASSTTGIPLDGYTF.

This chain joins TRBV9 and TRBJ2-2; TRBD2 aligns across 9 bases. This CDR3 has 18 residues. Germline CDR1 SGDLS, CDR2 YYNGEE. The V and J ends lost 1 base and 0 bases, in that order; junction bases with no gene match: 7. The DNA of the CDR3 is TGTGCCAGCAGCGTAAGAGCGGGGGGAGGCGCGAACACCGGGGAGCTGTTTTTT. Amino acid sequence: CASSVRAGGGANTGELFF.

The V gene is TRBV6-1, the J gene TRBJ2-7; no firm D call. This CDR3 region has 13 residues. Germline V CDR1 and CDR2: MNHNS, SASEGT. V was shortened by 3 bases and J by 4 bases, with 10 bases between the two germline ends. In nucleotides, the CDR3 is TGTGCCAGCAGTGAGCGAAACTTTTACGAGCAGTACTTC. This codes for CASSERNFYEQYF.

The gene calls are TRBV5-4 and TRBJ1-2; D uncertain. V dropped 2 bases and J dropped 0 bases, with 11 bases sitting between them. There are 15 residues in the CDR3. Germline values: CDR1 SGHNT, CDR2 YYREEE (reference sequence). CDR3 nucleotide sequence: TGTGCCAGCAGCTTTGCCCAGAGGTCTAACTATGGCTACACCTTC. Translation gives CASSFAQRSNYGYTF.

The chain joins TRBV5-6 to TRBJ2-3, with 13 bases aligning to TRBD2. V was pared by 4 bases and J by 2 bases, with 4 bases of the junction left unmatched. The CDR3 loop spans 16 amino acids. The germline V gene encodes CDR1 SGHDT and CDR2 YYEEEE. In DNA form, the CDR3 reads TGTGCCAGCAGCACCGGACTAGCGGGGGTCACAGATACGCAGTATTTT. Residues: CASSTGLAGVTDTQYF.

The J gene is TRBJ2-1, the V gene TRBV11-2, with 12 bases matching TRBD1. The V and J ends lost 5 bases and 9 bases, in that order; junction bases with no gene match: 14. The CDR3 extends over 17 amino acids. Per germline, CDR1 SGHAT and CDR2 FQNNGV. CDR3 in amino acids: CASSPAPGTGGRFEQFF. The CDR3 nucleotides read TGTGCCAGCAGCCCAGCGCCCGGGACAGGGGGCCGGTTTGAGCAGTTCTTC.

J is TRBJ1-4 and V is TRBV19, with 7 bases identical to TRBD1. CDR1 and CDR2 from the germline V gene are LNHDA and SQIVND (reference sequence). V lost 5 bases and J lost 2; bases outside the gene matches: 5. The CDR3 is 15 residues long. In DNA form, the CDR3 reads TGTGCCAGTAGTGTTCAGGGGGGTACTAATGAAAAACTGTTTTTT. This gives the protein CASSVQGGTNEKLFF.

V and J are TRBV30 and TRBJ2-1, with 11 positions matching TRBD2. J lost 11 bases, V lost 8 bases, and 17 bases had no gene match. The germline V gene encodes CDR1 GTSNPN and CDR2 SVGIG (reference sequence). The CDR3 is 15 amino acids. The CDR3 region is CAGASSGGSTMKQFF. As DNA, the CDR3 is TGTGCCGGGGCCTCTAGCGGGGGGAGTACAATGAAGCAGTTCTTC.

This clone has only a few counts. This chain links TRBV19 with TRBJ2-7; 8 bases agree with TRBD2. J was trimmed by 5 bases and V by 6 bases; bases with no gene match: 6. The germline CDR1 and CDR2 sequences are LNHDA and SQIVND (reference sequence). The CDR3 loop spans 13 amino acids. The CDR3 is CASRGLGVDEQYF. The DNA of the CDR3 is TGTGCCAGTAGGGGACTAGGGGTCGACGAGCAGTACTTC.

CDR3 sequence (DNA): TGCGCCAGCAGCCAAGAACAGATACGCTCCTATAATTCACCCCTCCACTTT. Amino acid sequence: CASSQEQIRSYNSPLHF. The chain is built from TRBV4-1 and TRBJ1-6, with no clear D. The V gene lost 0 bases and the J gene lost 0 bases, with 9 bases spanning the gap. This CDR3 spans 17 amino acids. Germline assignment: CDR1 MGHRA and CDR2 YSYEKL.

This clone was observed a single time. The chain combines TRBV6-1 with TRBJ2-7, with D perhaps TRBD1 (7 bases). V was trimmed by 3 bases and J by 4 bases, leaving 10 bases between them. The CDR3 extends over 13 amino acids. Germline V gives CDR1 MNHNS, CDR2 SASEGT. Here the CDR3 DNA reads TGTGCCAGCAGTGAGACAGGGAGGTACGAGCAGTACTTC. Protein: CASSETGRYEQYF.

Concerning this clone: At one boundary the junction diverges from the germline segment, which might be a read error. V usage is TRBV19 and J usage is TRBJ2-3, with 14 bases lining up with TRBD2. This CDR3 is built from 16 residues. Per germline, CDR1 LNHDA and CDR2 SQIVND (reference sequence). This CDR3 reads CASSLETSGGANTQYF. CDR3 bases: TGTGCCAGTAGTTTAGAGACTAGCGGGGGGGCAAATACGCAGTATTTT.

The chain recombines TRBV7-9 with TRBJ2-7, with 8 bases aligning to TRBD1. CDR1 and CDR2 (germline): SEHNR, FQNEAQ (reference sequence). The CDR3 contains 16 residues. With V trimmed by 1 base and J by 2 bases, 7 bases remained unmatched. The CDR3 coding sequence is TGTGCCAGCAGCTTAGGAGGACAGGGACCAACCTACGAGCAGTACTTC. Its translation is CASSLGGQGPTYEQYF.

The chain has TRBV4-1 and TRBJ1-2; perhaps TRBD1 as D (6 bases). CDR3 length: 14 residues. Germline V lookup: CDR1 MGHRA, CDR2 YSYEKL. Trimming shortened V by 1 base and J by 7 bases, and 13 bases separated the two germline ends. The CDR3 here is CASSQVGGSGGYTF. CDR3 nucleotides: TGCGCCAGCAGCCAAGTAGGGGGAAGCGGTGGCTACACCTTC.

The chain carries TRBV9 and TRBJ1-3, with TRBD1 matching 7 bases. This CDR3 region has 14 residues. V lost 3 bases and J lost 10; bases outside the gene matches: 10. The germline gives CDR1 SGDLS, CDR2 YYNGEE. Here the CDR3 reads CASSARQGLGTIYF. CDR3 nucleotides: TGTGCCAGCAGCGCACGACAGGGACTCGGGACCATATATTTT. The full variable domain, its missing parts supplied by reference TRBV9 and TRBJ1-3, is DSGVTQTPKHLITATGQRVTLRCSPRSGDLSVYWYQQSLDQGLQFLIQYYNGEERAKGNILERFSAQQFPDLHSELNLSSLELGDSALYFCASSARQGLGTIYFGEGSWLTVV.

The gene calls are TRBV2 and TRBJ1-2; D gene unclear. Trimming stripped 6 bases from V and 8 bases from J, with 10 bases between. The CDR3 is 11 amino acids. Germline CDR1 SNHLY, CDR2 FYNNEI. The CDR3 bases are TGTGCCAGCAGAAACCTGGGCGGCTACACCTTC. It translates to CASRNLGGYTF. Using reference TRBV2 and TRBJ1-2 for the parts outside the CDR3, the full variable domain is EPEVTQTPSHQVTQMGQEVILRCVPISNHLYFYWYRQILGQKVEFLVSFYNNEISEKSEIFDDQFSVERPDGSNFTLKIRSTKLEDSAMYFCASRNLGGYTFGSGTRLTVV.

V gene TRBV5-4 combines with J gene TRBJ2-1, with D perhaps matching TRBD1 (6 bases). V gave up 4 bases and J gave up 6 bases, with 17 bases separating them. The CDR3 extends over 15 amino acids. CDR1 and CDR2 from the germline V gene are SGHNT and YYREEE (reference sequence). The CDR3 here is CASSIVRGEGNEQFF. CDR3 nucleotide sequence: TGTGCCAGCAGCATTGTCAGGGGCGAGGGCAATGAGCAGTTCTTC.

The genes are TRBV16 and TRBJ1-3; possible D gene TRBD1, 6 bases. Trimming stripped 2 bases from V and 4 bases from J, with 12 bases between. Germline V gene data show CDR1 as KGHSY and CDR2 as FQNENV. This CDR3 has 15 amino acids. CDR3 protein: CASSQDDRRGNTIYF. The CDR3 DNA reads TGTGCCAGCAGCCAAGACGACAGGCGGGGAAACACCATATATTTT.

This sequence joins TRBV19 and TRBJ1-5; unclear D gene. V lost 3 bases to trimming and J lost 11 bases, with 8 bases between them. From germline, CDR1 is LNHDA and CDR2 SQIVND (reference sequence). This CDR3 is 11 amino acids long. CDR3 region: CASSIPGSQHF. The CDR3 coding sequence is TGTGCCAGTAGTATCCCCGGGTCCCAGCATTTT.

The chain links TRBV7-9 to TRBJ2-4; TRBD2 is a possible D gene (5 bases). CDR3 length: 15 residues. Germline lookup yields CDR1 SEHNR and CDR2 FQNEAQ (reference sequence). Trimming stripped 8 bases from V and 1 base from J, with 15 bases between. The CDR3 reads CASSMGSPAKNIQYF. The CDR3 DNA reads TGTGCCAGCTCTATGGGGAGCCCGGCCAAAAACATTCAGTACTTC.

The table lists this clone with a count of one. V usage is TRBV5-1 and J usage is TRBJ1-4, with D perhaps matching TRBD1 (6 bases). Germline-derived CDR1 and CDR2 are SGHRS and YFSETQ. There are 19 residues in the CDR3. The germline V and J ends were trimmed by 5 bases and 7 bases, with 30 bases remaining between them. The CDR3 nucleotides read TGCGCCAGCAGTCCGTCCTTGGGGGCTGGGGTCCCCTCGACTGAAAAACTGTTTTTT. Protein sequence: CASSPSLGAGVPSTEKLFF.

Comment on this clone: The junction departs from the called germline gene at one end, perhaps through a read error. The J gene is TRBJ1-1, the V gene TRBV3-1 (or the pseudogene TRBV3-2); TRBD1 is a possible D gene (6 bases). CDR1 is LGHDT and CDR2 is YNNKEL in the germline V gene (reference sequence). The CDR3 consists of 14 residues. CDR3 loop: CASRQGGLGTEAFF. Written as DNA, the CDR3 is TGTGCCAGCAGGCAAGGGGGGCTTGGGACTGAAGCTTTCTTT.

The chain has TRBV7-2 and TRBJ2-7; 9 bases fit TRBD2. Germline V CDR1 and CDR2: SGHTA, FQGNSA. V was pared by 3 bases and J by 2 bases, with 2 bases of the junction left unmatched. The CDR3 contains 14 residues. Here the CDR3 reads CASSFSGGAYEQYF. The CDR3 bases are TGTGCCAGCAGCTTTAGCGGGGGCGCCTACGAGCAGTACTTC. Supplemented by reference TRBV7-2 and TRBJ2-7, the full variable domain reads GAGVSQSPSNKVTEKGKDVELRCDPISGHTALYWYRQSLGQGLEFLIYFQGNSAPDKSGLPSDRFSAERTGGSVSTLTIQRTQQEDSAVYLCASSFSGGAYEQYFGPGTRLTVT.

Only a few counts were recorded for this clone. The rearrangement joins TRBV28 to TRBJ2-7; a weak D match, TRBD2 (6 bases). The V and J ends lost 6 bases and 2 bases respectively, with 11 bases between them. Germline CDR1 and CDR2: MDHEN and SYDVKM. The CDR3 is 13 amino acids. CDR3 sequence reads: CASSAGPTYEQYF. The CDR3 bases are TGTGCCAGCAGCGCGGGGCCAACCTACGAGCAGTACTTC. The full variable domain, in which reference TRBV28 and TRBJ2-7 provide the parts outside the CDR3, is DVKVTQSSRYLVKRTGEKVFLECVQDMDHENMFWYRQDPGLGLRLIYFSYDVKMKEKGDIPEGYSVSREKKERFSLILESASTNQTSMYLCASSAGPTYEQYFGPGTRLTVT.

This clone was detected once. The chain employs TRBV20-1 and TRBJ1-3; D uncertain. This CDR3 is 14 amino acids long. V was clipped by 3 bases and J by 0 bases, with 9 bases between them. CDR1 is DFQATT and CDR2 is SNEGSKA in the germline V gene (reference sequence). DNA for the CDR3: TGCAGTGCTAGTGGGTCGGGCTCTGGAAACACCATATATTTT. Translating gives CSASGSGSGNTIYF.

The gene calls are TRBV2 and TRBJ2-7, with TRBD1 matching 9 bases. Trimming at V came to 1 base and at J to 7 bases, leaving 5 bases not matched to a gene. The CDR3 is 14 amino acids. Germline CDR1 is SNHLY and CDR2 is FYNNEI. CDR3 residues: CASSEGTGAWEQYF. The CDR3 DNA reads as TGTGCCAGCAGTGAAGGGACAGGGGCTTGGGAGCAGTACTTC.

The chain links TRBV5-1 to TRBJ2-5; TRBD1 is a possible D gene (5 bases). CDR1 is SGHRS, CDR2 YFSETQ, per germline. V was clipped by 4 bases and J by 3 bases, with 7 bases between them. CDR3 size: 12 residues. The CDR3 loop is CASSPTEETQYF. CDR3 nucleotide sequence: TGCGCCAGCAGCCCGACAGAAGAGACCCAGTACTTC.

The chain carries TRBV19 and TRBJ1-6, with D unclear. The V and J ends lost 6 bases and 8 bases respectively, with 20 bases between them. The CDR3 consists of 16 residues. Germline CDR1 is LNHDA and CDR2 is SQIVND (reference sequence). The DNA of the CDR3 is TGTGCCAGTAGCCCTAACGGCTGGGGAGGTCATTCACCCCTCCACTTT. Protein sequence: CASSPNGWGGHSPLHF.

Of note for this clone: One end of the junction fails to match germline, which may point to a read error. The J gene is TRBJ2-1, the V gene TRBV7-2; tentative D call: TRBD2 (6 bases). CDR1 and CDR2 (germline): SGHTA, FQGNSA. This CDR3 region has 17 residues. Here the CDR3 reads CASTLVRMVSAGGEQFF. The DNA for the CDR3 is TGTGCCAGCACCTTAGTTCGGATGGTGAGCGCCGGGGGTGAACAGTTCTTC.

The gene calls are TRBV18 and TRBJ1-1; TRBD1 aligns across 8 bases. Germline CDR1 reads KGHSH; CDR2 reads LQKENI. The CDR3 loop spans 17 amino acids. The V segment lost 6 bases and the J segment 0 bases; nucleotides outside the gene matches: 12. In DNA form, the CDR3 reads TGTGCCAGCTCCCCCGCGCGGGGACAGGTCATGAACACTGAAGCTTTCTTT. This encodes CASSPARGQVMNTEAFF.